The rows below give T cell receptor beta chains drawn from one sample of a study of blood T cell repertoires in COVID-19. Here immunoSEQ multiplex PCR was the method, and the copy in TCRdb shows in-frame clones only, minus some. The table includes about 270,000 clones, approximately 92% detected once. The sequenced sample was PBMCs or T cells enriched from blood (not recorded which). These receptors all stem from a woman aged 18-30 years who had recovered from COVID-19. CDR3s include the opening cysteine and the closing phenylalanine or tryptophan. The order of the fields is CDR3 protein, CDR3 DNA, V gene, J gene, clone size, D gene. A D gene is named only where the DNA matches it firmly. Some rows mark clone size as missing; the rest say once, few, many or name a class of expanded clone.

CDR3aa: CASSSRDRGDKKQYF
CDR3nt: TGTGCCAGCAGCTCACGGGACAGGGGGGACAAGAAGCAGTACTTC
v_gene: TRBV5-4
j_gene: TRBJ2-7
abundance: NA
d_gene: TRBD1

CDR3aa: CASSQDRGGGGYTF
CDR3nt: TGTGCCAGCAGCCAAGATCGAGGGGGCGGGGGCTACACCTTC
v_gene: TRBV3-1/TRBV3-2
j_gene: TRBJ1-2
abundance: NA
d_gene: TRBD1

CDR3aa: CASRSTGQLNEKLFF
CDR3nt: TGTGCAAGTCGCTCGACGGGACAGCTTAATGAAAAACTGTTTTTT
v_gene: TRBV12-2
j_gene: TRBJ1-4
abundance: NA
d_gene: NA

CDR3aa: CAWSTNRNQPQHF
CDR3nt: TGTGCCTGGAGTACGAACAGGAATCAGCCCCAGCATTTT
v_gene: TRBV30
j_gene: TRBJ1-5
abundance: NA
d_gene: NA

CDR3aa: CATAPRTGAGANVLTF
CDR3nt: TGTGCCACCGCCCCCCGGACAGGGGCCGGGGCCAACGTCCTGACTTTC
v_gene: TRBV24-1
j_gene: TRBJ2-6
abundance: NA
d_gene: TRBD1

CDR3aa: CASSRDMSYGYTF
CDR3nt: TGTGCCAGCAGCCGTGACATGAGCTATGGCTACACCTTC
v_gene: TRBV14
j_gene: TRBJ1-2
abundance: NA
d_gene: NA

CDR3aa: CASRAGTGYNEQFF
CDR3nt: TGTGCCAGCAGAGCCGGGACAGGCTACAATGAGCAGTTCTTC
v_gene: TRBV2
j_gene: TRBJ2-1
abundance: NA
d_gene: TRBD1

CDR3aa: CASKTGGVETQYF
CDR3nt: TGTGCCAGCAAGACAGGGGGCGTAGAGACCCAGTACTTC
v_gene: TRBV27
j_gene: TRBJ2-5
abundance: NA
d_gene: TRBD1

CDR3aa: CASSEVTSGGARETQYF
CDR3nt: TGTGCCAGCAGTGAAGTGACTAGCGGGGGGGCCCGGGAGACCCAGTACTTC
v_gene: TRBV6-1
j_gene: TRBJ2-5
abundance: NA
d_gene: TRBD2

CDR3aa: CASSYSSSGGYEQYF
CDR3nt: TGTGCCAGCAGTTATTCTTCTAGCGGGGGTTACGAGCAGTACTTC
v_gene: TRBV6-5
j_gene: TRBJ2-7
abundance: NA
d_gene: TRBD2

CDR3aa: CSVELGQGAWGYTF
CDR3nt: TGCAGCGTTGAGTTGGGACAGGGGGCTTGGGGCTACACCTTC
v_gene: TRBV29-1
j_gene: TRBJ1-2
abundance: NA
d_gene: TRBD1

CDR3aa: CASSLQGIRRQPQHF
CDR3nt: TGTGCCAGCAGCCTCCAGGGGATCCGACGTCAGCCCCAGCATTTT
v_gene: TRBV28
j_gene: TRBJ1-5
abundance: NA
d_gene: NA

CDR3aa: CASRLAAHLSGNTIYF
CDR3nt: TGTGCCAGCCGTTTGGCTGCCCATCTCTCTGGAAACACCATATATTTT
v_gene: TRBV21-1
j_gene: TRBJ1-3
abundance: NA
d_gene: NA

CDR3aa: CASTLSGGALNEQFF
CDR3nt: TGTGCCAGCACCTTATCGGGGGGGGCCTTAAATGAGCAGTTCTTC
v_gene: TRBV11-2
j_gene: TRBJ2-1
abundance: few
d_gene: TRBD2

CDR3aa: CATGRSGGETDTQYF
CDR3nt: TGCGCCACGGGTCGTAGCGGGGGTGAGACAGATACGCAGTATTTT
v_gene: TRBV5-1
j_gene: TRBJ2-3
abundance: NA
d_gene: TRBD2

CDR3aa: CASSLGPTIGLESSGNTIYF
CDR3nt: TGTGCCAGCAGTTTAGGCCCTACTATTGGACTCGAAAGTTCTGGAAACACCATATATTTT
v_gene: TRBV28
j_gene: TRBJ1-3
abundance: NA
d_gene: NA

CDR3aa: CASSSRTSTDTQYF
CDR3nt: TGTGCCAGCAGTTCACGGACTAGCACAGATACGCAGTATTTT
v_gene: TRBV6-5
j_gene: TRBJ2-3
abundance: few
d_gene: NA

CDR3aa: CASNPTGSVTGELFF
CDR3nt: TGCGCCAGCAACCCGACAGGGTCGGTCACCGGGGAGCTGTTTTTT
v_gene: TRBV5-1
j_gene: TRBJ2-2
abundance: NA
d_gene: TRBD1

CDR3aa: CARSDSIRGGSGANVLTF
CDR3nt: TGTGCCCGCAGCGACTCGATTAGGGGGGGCTCTGGGGCCAACGTCCTGACTTTC
v_gene: TRBV5-5
j_gene: TRBJ2-6
abundance: NA
d_gene: NA

CDR3aa: CATSPPPQVANYGYTF
CDR3nt: TGTGCCACCAGCCCTCCCCCACAAGTGGCTAACTATGGCTACACCTTC
v_gene: TRBV15
j_gene: TRBJ1-2
abundance: NA
d_gene: NA

CDR3aa: CATAWTGPRQPQHF
CDR3nt: TGTGCCACCGCGTGGACAGGGCCCCGTCAGCCCCAGCATTTT
v_gene: TRBV24-1
j_gene: TRBJ1-5
abundance: NA
d_gene: TRBD1

CDR3aa: CASSLTRGYNSPLHF
CDR3nt: TGTGCCAGCAGCTTAACCAGGGGATATAATTCACCCCTCCACTTT
v_gene: TRBV11-2
j_gene: TRBJ1-6
abundance: NA
d_gene: NA

CDR3aa: CASSLEPGGGLNTEAFF
CDR3nt: TGCGCCAGCAGCTTGGAGCCGGGCGGGGGGCTGAACACTGAAGCTTTCTTT
v_gene: TRBV5-1
j_gene: TRBJ1-1
abundance: NA
d_gene: NA

CDR3aa: CASMGGTEAFF
CDR3nt: TGTGCCAGCATGGGAGGGACTGAAGCTTTCTTT
v_gene: TRBV2
j_gene: TRBJ1-1
abundance: few
d_gene: NA

CDR3aa: CSVRTRLNTGELFF
CDR3nt: TGCAGCGTAAGGACTCGTTTGAACACCGGGGAGCTGTTTTTT
v_gene: TRBV29-1
j_gene: TRBJ2-2
abundance: NA
d_gene: NA

CDR3aa: CASTGRGGYGYTF
CDR3nt: TGTGCCAGCACCGGCCGGGGTGGCTATGGCTACACCTTC
v_gene: TRBV9
j_gene: TRBJ1-2
abundance: NA
d_gene: NA

CDR3aa: CASSLGADTQYF
CDR3nt: TGCGCCAGCAGCTTGGGAGCAGATACGCAGTATTTT
v_gene: TRBV5-1
j_gene: TRBJ2-3
abundance: NA
d_gene: NA

CDR3aa: CAWSVTDRTTEQYF
CDR3nt: TGTGCCTGGAGTGTAACGGACAGGACGACCGAGCAGTACTTC
v_gene: TRBV30
j_gene: TRBJ2-7
abundance: NA
d_gene: TRBD1

CDR3aa: CASGRQENEKLFF
CDR3nt: TGTGCCAGCGGCCGACAGGAAAATGAAAAACTGTTTTTT
v_gene: TRBV2
j_gene: TRBJ1-4
abundance: NA
d_gene: NA

CDR3aa: CASSQDRGRGTANEKLFF
CDR3nt: TGTGCCAGCAGCCAAGATAGGGGCAGGGGTACAGCTAATGAAAAACTGTTTTTT
v_gene: TRBV4-2
j_gene: TRBJ1-4
abundance: NA
d_gene: NA

CDR3aa: CASSPPGDGTDTQYF
CDR3nt: TGTGCCAGCAGCCCCCCAGGGGATGGCACAGATACGCAGTATTTT
v_gene: TRBV6-6
j_gene: TRBJ2-3
abundance: NA
d_gene: NA

CDR3aa: CASSSNRGPEAFF
CDR3nt: TGTGCCAGCAGCTCTAACAGGGGTCCTGAAGCTTTCTTT
v_gene: TRBV5-4
j_gene: TRBJ1-1
abundance: NA
d_gene: TRBD1

CDR3aa: CASSLLPQGVDTGELFF
CDR3nt: TGTGCCAGCAGCTTACTCCCCCAGGGGGTTGACACCGGGGAGCTGTTTTTT
v_gene: TRBV7-3
j_gene: TRBJ2-2
abundance: few
d_gene: TRBD1

CDR3aa: CASSSHRVRQETQYF
CDR3nt: TGTGCCAGCAGCTCCCACAGGGTCCGCCAAGAGACCCAGTACTTC
v_gene: TRBV7-9
j_gene: TRBJ2-5
abundance: once
d_gene: NA

CDR3aa: CASSGQGGGYTF
CDR3nt: TGTGCCAGCAGCGGACAGGGGGGTGGCTACACCTTC
v_gene: TRBV5-4
j_gene: TRBJ1-2
abundance: NA
d_gene: TRBD1

CDR3aa: CASSSTGGGKNYGYTF
CDR3nt: TGCGCCAGCAGCTCGACAGGGGGTGGGAAGAACTATGGCTACACCTTC
v_gene: TRBV5-1
j_gene: TRBJ1-2
abundance: NA
d_gene: TRBD1

CDR3aa: CASSPGQGHYNEQFF
CDR3nt: TGTGCCAGCAGCCCAGGACAGGGTCACTACAATGAGCAGTTCTTC
v_gene: TRBV7-9
j_gene: TRBJ2-1
abundance: NA
d_gene: TRBD1

CDR3aa: CASSLSGAGGGTDTQYF
CDR3nt: TGTGCCAGCAGCTTATCTGGTGCGGGGGGGGGCACAGATACGCAGTATTTT
v_gene: TRBV11-2
j_gene: TRBJ2-3
abundance: NA
d_gene: TRBD2

CDR3aa: CASSHEGLNTESFF
CDR3nt: TGTGCCAGCAGCCACGAGGGACTGAACACTGAATCTTTCTTT
v_gene: TRBV3-1/TRBV3-2
j_gene: TRBJ1-1
abundance: NA
d_gene: NA

CDR3aa: CASSPLSGTEYF
CDR3nt: TGCGCCAGCAGTCCACTTTCCGGGACAGAGTACTTC
v_gene: TRBV23-1
j_gene: TRBJ2-7
abundance: NA
d_gene: TRBD1

CDR3aa: CASSPDSYTEAFF
CDR3nt: TGTGCCAGCAGCCCGGACAGCTACACTGAAGCTTTCTTT
v_gene: TRBV5-6
j_gene: TRBJ1-1
abundance: NA
d_gene: NA

CDR3aa: CATSDLQDRGETEAFF
CDR3nt: TGTGCCACCAGTGATTTGCAGGACAGGGGGGAGACTGAAGCTTTCTTT
v_gene: TRBV24-1
j_gene: TRBJ1-1
abundance: NA
d_gene: TRBD1